What follows describes a single T cell receptor (beta chain). Antigen: not known. Trimming stripped 5 bases from V and 4 bases from J, with 20 bases between. In germline, CDR1 is LNHDA, CDR2 SQIVND (reference sequence). This CDR3 is 16 amino acids long. Documented treatment: about 20 received Ad26.COV2.S at low or high dose, single or two shots; roughly five received placebo; per-sample allocation not given. Sampling took place 63 days after the first vaccine or placebo injection. The sample originates from a study of Ad26.COV2.S vaccination and SARS-CoV-2 variants. Study observations and caveats: Measurement of non-spike TCR breadth gave similar results in vaccine and placebo recipients. Those who received the vaccine showed greater spike-specific TCR breadth than those given placebo.

Some clones are missing from TCRdb's copy, which holds only in-frame ones; the method was immunoSEQ multiplex PCR. The sample has 330,000 or so clones, roughly nine tenths seen once. The receptor was derived from a person between 18 and 65 years old who received the Ad26.COV2.S COVID-19 vaccine or a placebo. The chain carries TRBV19 and TRBJ1-2, with D tentatively TRBD1 (5 bases). Specimen: peripheral blood, collected in a trial of Ad26.COV2.S vaccine versus placebo. Here the CDR3 DNA reads TGTGCCAGTAGTCCGGGGCGGGGGGTCTCGATCTATGGCTACACCTTC. Residues: CASSPGRGVSIYGYTF. Full variable domain (remainder filled in from reference TRBV19 and TRBJ1-2): DGGITQSPKYLFRKEGQNVTLSCEQNLNHDAMYWYRQDPGQGLRLIYYSQIVNDFQKGDIAEGYSVSREKKESFPLTVTSAQKNPTAFYLCASSPGRGVSIYGYTFGSGTRLTVV.